A selection of T cell receptor beta chains follows, all from one sample in a study of control samples from healthy donors and cancer patients. Some clones are missing from TCRdb's copy, which holds only in-frame ones; the method was immunoSEQ multiplex PCR. The data contain more than 95,000 clones, around nine tenths of them singletons. The sequenced material came from blood. The receptors were sampled from a man between 35 and 55 years old in good health. CDR3s include the opening cysteine and the closing phenylalanine or tryptophan. Fields, in order: V gene, J gene, D gene, clone size, CDR3 DNA, CDR3 protein. A D gene is named only where the DNA matches it firmly. Expanded clones are given a class, and other clones once, few, many or no size at all.

>TRBV7-2|TRBJ2-3|TRBD2|-
TGTGCCAGCAGCCGGACTAGCGGGGTACCCCTAGATACGCAGTATTTT
CASSRTSGVPLDTQYF
>TRBV29-1|TRBJ2-1|-|-
TGCAGCGTTGAATACGGACTGTCCCCCAGCTCCTACAATGAGCAGTTCTTC
CSVEYGLSPSSYNEQFF
>TRBV7-2|TRBJ1-1|-|few
TGTGCCAGCAGCTTGGTGGGGGAAATCACTGAAGCTTTCTTT
CASSLVGEITEAFF
>TRBV4-3|TRBJ1-4|TRBD1|-
TGCGCCAGCTCTCACCTACCAGGACAGGGGGTTGAAAAACTGTTTTTT
CASSHLPGQGVEKLFF
>TRBV5-6|TRBJ1-6|TRBD1|-
TGTGCCAGCAGCTTGGCTGGAACAGGGGGATCGGCCGCGCTCCACTTT
CASSLAGTGGSAALHF
>TRBV18|TRBJ2-4|-|-
TGTGCCAGCTCACCACCGGGATCGGCAGAACTAGCCAAAAACATTCAGTACTTC
CASSPPGSAELAKNIQYF
>TRBV2|TRBJ1-5|-|once
TGTGCCAGCAGTGAATGGATGGATTATAGCAATCAGCCCCAGCATTTT
CASSEWMDYSNQPQHF
>TRBV9|TRBJ2-7|TRBD1|-
TGTGCCAGCACGAGGACAGGGGCTCCCTACGAGCAGTACTTC
CASTRTGAPYEQYF
>TRBV18|TRBJ1-5|TRBD1|-
TGTGCCAGCTCACCAGGGGCAGGGGGTAATCAGCCCCAGCATTTT
CASSPGAGGNQPQHF
>TRBV5-1|TRBJ2-5|-|-
TGCGCCAGCAGCTTCACCGGGACAACAAAAGAGACCCAGTACTTC
CASSFTGTTKETQYF
>TRBV29-1|TRBJ1-1|TRBD1|once
TGCAGCGTTGTACAGGGGGCGAACACTGAAGCTTTCTTT
CSVVQGANTEAFF
>TRBV3-1/TRBV3-2|TRBJ2-5|TRBD2|-
TGTGCCAGCAGCCCTCGGACTAGCGGGGGAGAGACCCAGTACTTC
CASSPRTSGGETQYF
>TRBV5-1|TRBJ1-2|TRBD1|-
TGCGCCAGCACCCTTCTGACAGGGGGCGGCTATGGCTACACCTTC
CASTLLTGGGYGYTF
>TRBV11-2|TRBJ1-2|-|-
TGTGCCAGCAGCTTAGATCGGGGGGAATACTATGGCTACACCTTC
CASSLDRGEYYGYTF
>TRBV7-9|TRBJ1-5|-|-
TGTGCCAGCAGCCCGAGGAGGACGGGGAATCAGCCCCAGCATTTT
CASSPRRTGNQPQHF
>TRBV5-4|TRBJ1-6|TRBD1|-
TGTGCCAGCAGGAACCAGGGGGCGTCCTATAATTCACCCCTCCACTTT
CASRNQGASYNSPLHF
>TRBV7-2|TRBJ1-6|-|few
TGTGCCACGAGAAGGGCTTTAGAGACACCCCTCCACTTT
CATRRALETPLHF
>TRBV5-6|TRBJ2-2|-|few
TGTGCCAGCAGCCCCGAGGTTGGACGGGTGAACACCGGGGAGCTGTTTTTT
CASSPEVGRVNTGELFF
>TRBV5-4|TRBJ2-2|TRBD1|-
TGTGCCAGCAGCTTTGGGACAGGGCCGCACGCGAACACCGGGGAGCTGTTTTTT
CASSFGTGPHANTGELFF
>TRBV7-2|TRBJ2-3|-|-
TGTGCCAGCAGCCCACAGGGAAAAGGGACAGATACGCAGTATTTT
CASSPQGKGTDTQYF
>TRBV4-1|TRBJ2-7|-|-
TGCGCCAGCAGCCAAACATCGAGCTCCTACGAGCAGTACTTC
CASSQTSSSYEQYF
>TRBV3-1/TRBV3-2|TRBJ1-6|-|-
TGTGCCAGCAGCCGGGACTTACTGGATTCACCCCTCCACTTT
CASSRDLLDSPLHF
>TRBV7-6|TRBJ2-5|TRBD2|few
TGTGCCAGCAGCTACGGCGGGGGTGGTAGAGAGACCCAGTACTTC
CASSYGGGGRETQYF
>TRBV5-5|TRBJ2-3|-|-
TGTGCCAGCAGCTTCCCGGGGACAGATACGCAGTATTTT
CASSFPGTDTQYF
>TRBV5-6|TRBJ1-1|-|once
TGTGCCAGCAGCTCCGAGTTGACAGGCTCCGCTTTCTTT
CASSSELTGSAFF
>TRBV6-6|TRBJ2-7|-|once
TGTGCCAGCAGTTTAGACATGTTGGAGTACTTC
CASSLDMLEYF
>TRBV4-3|TRBJ1-2|TRBD1|-
TGCGCCAGCAGCCATGAGACAGGGACATTTGGTGGCTACACCTTC
CASSHETGTFGGYTF
>TRBV27|TRBJ2-1|TRBD1|-
TGTGCCAGCGGACGACAGGGGAGGAACAATGAGCAGTTCTTC
CASGRQGRNNEQFF
>TRBV25-1|TRBJ2-5|TRBD2|-
TGTGCCAGCAGTGAACTTGGACTAGCGGGAACCCAAGAGACCCAGTACTTC
CASSELGLAGTQETQYF
>TRBV18|TRBJ1-1|-|once
TGTGCCAGCTCACCCGGACTTTCGAACACTGAAGCTTTCTTT
CASSPGLSNTEAFF
>TRBV11-3|TRBJ2-1|-|-
TGTGCCAGCAGCTCCACGGCGGGGCCGTACAATGAGCAGTTCTTC
CASSSTAGPYNEQFF
>TRBV9|TRBJ1-4|-|-
TGTGCCAGCAGCGCCCGGGGCGGTGAAAAACTGTTTTTT
CASSARGGEKLFF
>TRBV30|TRBJ1-5|TRBD1|-
TGTGCCTGGAGTAAACAGGGGGAGGGGGGCAATCAGCCCCAGCATTTT
CAWSKQGEGGNQPQHF
>TRBV19|TRBJ1-1|TRBD1|-
TGTGCCAGTAGTCCAGGAGGGGGCAGGGTGGCTTTCTTT
CASSPGGGRVAFF
>TRBV20-1|TRBJ2-1|TRBD2|-
TGCAGTGCTAGTCCTAGCGGCAACAATGAGCAGTTCTTC
CSASPSGNNEQFF
>TRBV4-2|TRBJ1-2|-|few
TGTGCCAGCAGCCAAGGGGGGGCCGCTAACTATGGCTACACCTTC
CASSQGGAANYGYTF
>TRBV12-3/TRBV12-4|TRBJ1-2|-|-
TGTGCCAGCAGTTATAGGCAGGTCGACGGCTACACCTTC
CASSYRQVDGYTF
>TRBV5-1|TRBJ2-2|-|-
TGCGCCAGCCAGACTCAGGGTACCGGGGAGCTGTTTTTT
CASQTQGTGELFF
>TRBV29-1|TRBJ1-1|-|-
TGCAGCGTTGTTGTGGCAGTTTCTAATTGGCCTGAAGCTTTCTTT
CSVVVAVSNWPEAFF
>TRBV5-6|TRBJ1-6|-|-
TGTGCCAGCAGCTTGGGCAGGTTAGGTTCACCCCTCCACTTT
CASSLGRLGSPLHF
>TRBV5-4|TRBJ2-3|TRBD2|once
TGTGCCAGCAGCTTCGGGGGGGGATTAGATACGCAGTATTTT
CASSFGGGLDTQYF
>TRBV11-2|TRBJ2-5|-|-
TGTGCCAGCAGCTCATCTGCCGCCGTATGTAGCGGTGCCAAAGAGACCCAGTACTTC
CASSSSAAVCSGAKETQYF
>TRBV7-2|TRBJ2-7|TRBD1|-
TGTGCCAGCAGCCTCGAGGGGACAGGGAGCTCCTACGAGCAGTACTTC
CASSLEGTGSSYEQYF
>TRBV12-5|TRBJ2-7|TRBD2|-
TGTGCTAGTGGTTTAGTGACTAGCGGGGGGTACGAGCAGTACTTC
CASGLVTSGGYEQYF
>TRBV18|TRBJ2-3|-|few
TGTGCCAGCTCACCTAGACCAGATACCCCAGATACGCAGTATTTT
CASSPRPDTPDTQYF
>TRBV5-1|TRBJ2-7|TRBD1|-
TGCGCCAGCAGCAAGGGACAGGCCTACCCCTACGAGCAGTACTTC
CASSKGQAYPYEQYF
>TRBV18|TRBJ1-6|-|-
TGTGCCAGCTCACCAGTGTCCTATAATTCACCCCTCCACTTT
CASSPVSYNSPLHF
>TRBV15|TRBJ1-2|TRBD1|-
TGTGCCACCAGCAGAGATCCCTACAGGGGTAGCGGCTTTTACTATGGCTACACCTTC
CATSRDPYRGSGFYYGYTF
>TRBV6-5|TRBJ2-3|TRBD2|-
TGTGCCAGCAGTTACCGAGCGGGGGGAAGCACAGATACGCAGTATTTT
CASSYRAGGSTDTQYF
>TRBV12-2|TRBJ1-1|-|-
TGTGCAAGTCGCTTATTAGGGATCACTGAAGCTTTCTTT
CASRLLGITEAFF
>TRBV7-8|TRBJ2-5|-|-
TGTGCCAGCAGGTGGACAGTCCAAGAGACCCAGTACTTC
CASRWTVQETQYF
>TRBV11-3|TRBJ2-5|-|-
TGTGCCAGCAGCTTAGAGGGCAGGGGAGGGGAGACCCAGTACTTC
CASSLEGRGGETQYF
>TRBV6-5|TRBJ1-2|TRBD1|-
TGTGCCAGCAGGGACAGGGAGCAGGGCTACACCTTC
CASRDREQGYTF
>TRBV5-1|TRBJ2-3|TRBD1|-
TGCGCCAGCAGCCCTCCGACAGGGCGGTCAGGAACAGATACGCAGTATTTT
CASSPPTGRSGTDTQYF
>TRBV13|TRBJ1-2|TRBD1|-
TGTGCCAGCAGCTCCTGGACAGGGGTGGACTATGGCTACACCTTC
CASSSWTGVDYGYTF
>TRBV7-2|TRBJ2-1|-|-
TGTGCCAGCAGCCTCCAGGGACCTGAGCAGTTCTTC
CASSLQGPEQFF
>TRBV6-1|TRBJ2-7|-|-
TGTGCCAGCAGTGAAGCTTGGGGGTCCTCCTACGAGCAGTACTTC
CASSEAWGSSYEQYF
>TRBV24-1|TRBJ2-2|-|-
TGTGCCACCAGTGGCCAGGCCAGGAAAGGCGGGGAGCTGTTTTTT
CATSGQARKGGELFF
>TRBV6-5|TRBJ1-2|-|-
TGTGCCAGCAGTTACAAACCTTTCGGGGGCGTCGTTGGCTACACCTTC
CASSYKPFGGVVGYTF
>TRBV18|TRBJ2-5|-|-
TGTGCCAGCTCACCACTGGATTGGACGTCCCGCGAGACCCAGTACTTC
CASSPLDWTSRETQYF